A single TCR beta chain is shown here with its context. Its matching antigen is unknown. These data come from a study of identical twins. General study points: Reduced insertions were recorded for abundant cord blood beta clonotypes, with no such pattern in memory repertoires. Not following the same donors, the study drew its conclusions from cross-sectional statistical analysis.

The CDR3 length is 14 residues. After removal of 5 bases from V and 2 bases from J, the junction contained 3 bases not matched to a gene. Germline values: CDR1 SGHTA, CDR2 FQGNSA. Template switching introduced a universal primer site, and the cDNA bore unique molecular identifiers. TCRdb reprocessed the 5' RACE reads with MiXCR, giving one entry per CDR3 protein. In the table there are approximately 210,000 distinct CDR3 sequences, around 9.6% of which are singletons. Each donor was a healthy Caucasian. This TCR derives from a woman aged 18-30 years in good health. This chain uses TRBV7-2 with TRBJ2-1; 7 bases match TRBD1. What was sequenced was memory (CD45RO+) T cells sorted from blood. This chain's CDR3 is CASSHGTAYNEQFF. For the CDR3, the DNA is TGTGCCAGCAGCCACGGGACAGCCTACAATGAGCAGTTCTTC.